The 26 T cell receptor beta chains presented below share a single source sample, sequenced in a study of STAT3 mutations in large granular lymphocyte leukemia. General observations from the study: Every T-cell large granular lymphocyte leukemia patient had at least one immunodominant TCR beta clonotype.

Their antigen targets remain unknown. Sequencing was performed with immunoSEQ multiplex PCR; in TCRdb, only in-frame clones are kept and a portion is missing. Here the sample spans under 5,500 clones, roughly 80% being singletons. Sample: peripheral blood mononuclear cells. These receptors were obtained from a man aged 35 to 55 with T-cell large granular lymphocyte leukemia. Some clones in this sample may be carry-over from other donors' samples.

The chain has TRBV27 and TRBJ2-3; possibly TRBD1 for D (5 bases). Per the germline V gene, CDR1 is MNHEY and CDR2 is SMNVEV (reference sequence). The CDR3 consists of 16 residues. Trimming took off 5 bases at V and 6 bases at J, with 21 bases between the two ends. The CDR3: CASSPDTSSSWDTQYF. CDR3 DNA sequence: TGTGCCAGCAGTCCGGACACATCCTCCTCTTGGGATACGCAGTATTTT.

The chain employs TRBV9 and TRBJ1-2, with TRBD1 identical over 8 bases. The CDR3 loop spans 15 amino acids. V was clipped by 6 bases and J by 8 bases; unmatched bases: 15. Germline-derived CDR1 and CDR2 are SGDLS and YYNGEE. The DNA of the CDR3 is TGTGCCAGCAAGCCCGGGACAGGCGTTTCAACCGGCTACACCTTC. It is translated as CASKPGTGVSTGYTF.

The rearrangement joins TRBV6-5 to TRBJ2-5; possibly TRBD2 for D (6 bases). This CDR3 spans 13 amino acids. The V end lost 7 bases, the J end lost 5 bases, and 14 bases lay between the germline ends. Per the germline V gene, CDR1 is MNHEY and CDR2 is SVGAGI. This CDR3 is CASTARGSETQYF. The CDR3 DNA reads TGTGCCAGCACCGCCCGGGGGAGTGAGACCCAGTACTTC.

The chain links TRBV11-2 to TRBJ2-1; TRBD2 matches at 12 bases. Germline values: CDR1 SGHAT, CDR2 FQNNGV. With 1 base clipped from V and 3 bases from J, the junction kept 7 bases outside the gene matches. The CDR3 runs to 18 residues. CDR3 sequence reads: CASSLGLAGESYYNEQFF. CDR3 nucleotides: TGTGCCAGCAGCTTAGGACTAGCGGGGGAGTCATACTACAATGAGCAGTTCTTC.

This clone was seen just once. This rearrangement joins TRBV30 to TRBJ1-2; TRBD1 matches at 9 bases. Germline CDR1 reads GTSNPN; CDR2 reads SVGIG (reference sequence). V was pared by 7 bases and J by 2 bases, with 11 bases of the junction left unmatched. The CDR3 is made up of 15 amino acids. CDR3 loop: CASQGPGTGNYGYTF. The CDR3 nucleotides read TGTGCCTCACAAGGTCCCGGGACAGGGAACTATGGCTACACCTTC. The full variable domain, its missing parts supplied by reference TRBV30 and TRBJ1-2, is SQTIHQWPATLVQPVGSPLSLECTVEGTSNPNLYWYRQAAGRGLQLLFYSVGIGQISSEVPQNLSASRPQDRQFILSSKKLLLSDSGFYLCASQGPGTGNYGYTFGSGTRLTVV.

The genes are TRBV7-9 and TRBJ2-7; a possible D gene is TRBD2 (6 bases). The germline V and J ends were trimmed by 5 bases and 3 bases, with 14 bases remaining between them. The CDR3 totals 14 residues. The germline CDR1 and CDR2 sequences are SEHNR and FQNEAQ (reference sequence). In DNA form, the CDR3 reads TGTGCCAGCAGCCCCCGGGCGGGATACTACGAGCAGTACTTC. Translated, it gives CASSPRAGYYEQYF.

The chain combines TRBV19 with TRBJ1-4, with D uncertain. Trimming pared 5 bases from V and 7 bases from J, leaving 11 bases between. Germline-derived CDR1 and CDR2 are LNHDA and SQIVND (reference sequence). CDR3 length equals 13 residues. The CDR3 DNA reads as TGTGCCAGTAGTTCTACGGTCGGTGAAAAACTGTTTTTT. As protein: CASSSTVGEKLFF.

The V and J genes are TRBV7-2 and TRBJ1-2; the D gene is possibly TRBD1 (5 bases). Germline V CDR1 and CDR2: SGHTA, FQGNSA. This CDR3 has 13 amino acids. V shed 2 bases and J shed 5 bases, with 9 bases lying between them. CDR3 sequence: CASSLTEGYGYTF. CDR3 DNA: TGTGCCAGCAGCTTAACGGAGGGGTATGGCTACACCTTC.

This chain joins TRBV7-9 and TRBJ1-1, with 7 nucleotides matching TRBD1. The CDR3 runs to 13 residues. V lost 3 bases, J lost 3 bases, and 1 base stayed unmatched. Germline V CDR1 and CDR2: SEHNR, FQNEAQ (reference sequence). The CDR3 nucleotides are TGTGCCAGCAGCTTGGGACAGCACACTGAAGCTTTCTTT. This translates into CASSLGQHTEAFF.

V gene TRBV7-9 combines with J gene TRBJ1-5, with no clear D. This CDR3 has 15 amino acids. Between the trimmed V and J ends, which lost 5 bases and 0 bases, there was a span of 11 bases. Germline CDR1 is SEHNR and CDR2 is FQNEAQ (reference sequence). The DNA for the CDR3 is TGTGCCAGCAGCAATAGCAAGTATAGCAATCAGCCCCAGCATTTT. This translates into CASSNSKYSNQPQHF.

The chain is built from TRBV25-1 and TRBJ2-1; D possibly uses TRBD1 or TRBD2 (5 bases each). This CDR3 has 16 residues. Trimming took off 5 bases at V and 7 bases at J, with 21 bases between the two ends. CDR1 and CDR2 from the germline V gene are MGHDK and SYGVNS. CDR3 sequence reads: CASSPLEGFVGNEQFF. CDR3 DNA sequence: TGTGCCAGCAGTCCCCTAGAGGGGTTTGTGGGGAATGAGCAGTTCTTC.

This clone was observed once. The chain couples TRBV4-1 to TRBJ1-1, with a weak D call TRBD1 (5 bases). Deletions cut 1 base from V and 5 bases from J, with 17 bases between. There are 16 residues in the CDR3. Germline V lookup: CDR1 MGHRA, CDR2 YSYEKL. The CDR3 coding sequence is TGCGCCAGCAGCCAAGTGGGTAAACAGGCTAAAACTGAAGCTTTCTTT. Its translation: CASSQVGKQAKTEAFF.

This chain joins TRBV6-6 and TRBJ1-5; perhaps TRBD1 as D (5 bases). The CDR3 extends over 14 amino acids. V was clipped by 9 bases and J by 7 bases, with 19 bases between them. CDR1 is MNHNY, CDR2 SVGAGI, per germline (reference sequence). CDR3 sequence reads: CASRPGREGQPQHF. The CDR3 DNA reads as TGTGCCAGTCGCCCGGGACGTGAGGGGCAGCCCCAGCATTTT.

The table lists this clone with a few counts. The rearrangement links TRBV6-5 to TRBJ1-2; the D is unclear. V lost 0 bases and J lost 4, with 9 bases in between. Germline V lookup: CDR1 MNHEY, CDR2 SVGAGI. The CDR3 is 14 residues long. The CDR3 protein is CASSYSRSSYGYTF. The CDR3 DNA reads TGTGCCAGCAGTTACTCTCGATCTTCCTATGGCTACACCTTC.

The rearrangement uses TRBV5-4 and TRBJ1-1, with 9 bases that match TRBD1. With V trimmed by 3 bases and J by 4 bases, 7 bases remained unmatched. The CDR3 has 15 amino acids. CDR1 is SGHNT, CDR2 YYREEE, per germline (reference sequence). The CDR3 DNA is TGTGCCAGCAGCTCCCGGGACAGGGTATTCACTGAAGCTTTCTTT. It encodes CASSSRDRVFTEAFF.

This clone appeared a few times. V usage is TRBV7-9 and J usage is TRBJ1-2, with D possibly being TRBD1 (5 bases). V lost 2 bases and J 8 bases, leaving 18 bases between the germline ends. CDR1 is SEHNR, CDR2 FQNEAQ, per germline (reference sequence). The CDR3 runs 15 residues. The CDR3 loop reads CASSLLGDLRGGYTF. The CDR3 region has the DNA TGTGCCAGCAGCTTACTTGGCGACCTTAGGGGAGGCTACACCTTC.

The chain employs TRBV28 and TRBJ1-2; the D gene is possibly TRBD1 (6 bases). Trimming shortened V by 5 bases and J by 1 base, and 11 bases separated the two germline ends. Per the germline V gene, CDR1 is MDHEN and CDR2 is SYDVKM. The CDR3 spans 14 residues. The CDR3 sequence is CASSHREGNYGYTF. The CDR3 DNA reads TGTGCCAGCAGTCACAGGGAGGGTAACTATGGCTACACCTTC.

This clone was seen a few times. The genes are TRBV7-2 and TRBJ1-1; 7 bases align to TRBD1. The CDR3 has 16 amino acids. Trimming removed 5 bases from V and 0 bases from J; junction bases left unmatched: 9. Germline CDR1 reads SGHTA; CDR2 reads FQGNSA. This CDR3 reads CASSPHLQGMNTEAFF. The CDR3 DNA is TGTGCCAGCAGCCCTCACCTACAGGGGATGAACACTGAAGCTTTCTTT.

V and J are TRBV7-9 and TRBJ1-2, with a possible D match to TRBD1 (5 bases). Germline V lookup: CDR1 SEHNR, CDR2 FQNEAQ (reference sequence). Trimming stripped 3 bases from V and 4 bases from J, with 6 bases between. The length of the CDR3 is 12 residues. CDR3 region: CASSLGGYGYTF. CDR3 bases: TGTGCCAGCAGCTTGGGGGGCTATGGCTACACCTTC.

The genes are TRBV5-1 and TRBJ2-7; possibly TRBD2 for D (5 bases). Germline CDR1 is SGHRS and CDR2 is YFSETQ. CDR3 size: 13 residues. V was clipped by 1 base and J by 5 bases, with 10 bases between them. This CDR3 is CASSLTGSHEQYF. CDR3 nucleotide sequence: TGCGCCAGCAGCTTGACGGGGAGTCACGAGCAGTACTTC.

V usage is TRBV11-2 and J usage is TRBJ2-3; 7 nucleotides match TRBD1. The length of the CDR3 is 17 residues. CDR1 SGHAT and CDR2 FQNNGV come from the germline V gene. The V gene end was trimmed by 1 base and the J gene end by 1 base; junction bases not matched to a gene: 8. The DNA of the CDR3 is TGTGCCAGCAGCTTAGTTCGACAGGGTAGGGGCACAGATACGCAGTATTTT. It yields the protein CASSLVRQGRGTDTQYF.

This chain joins TRBV7-2 and TRBJ1-3; no firm D call. Germline assignment: CDR1 SGHTA and CDR2 FQGNSA. Trimming took 1 base from V and 2 from J, leaving 12 bases between them. This CDR3 region has 16 residues. CDR3 bases: TGTGCCAGCAGCTTAGATCCGACGACTCCTGGAAACACCATATATTTT. Its protein is CASSLDPTTPGNTIYF.

V is TRBV6-6 and J is TRBJ1-1, with 8 bases aligning to TRBD1. The CDR3 length is 16 residues. Germline V CDR1 and CDR2: MNHNY, SVGAGI (reference sequence). Germline trimming cut 7 bases from V and 0 bases from J; bases unmatched to any gene: 10. This CDR3 reads CASTFGTGRVNTEAFF. CDR3 sequence (DNA): TGTGCCAGCACCTTCGGGACAGGAAGGGTGAACACTGAAGCTTTCTTT.

This chain links TRBV29-1 with TRBJ2-7; a weak D match, TRBD1 (5 bases). Trimming took 6 bases from V and 6 from J, leaving 9 bases between them. The germline V gene has CDR1 SQVTM and CDR2 ANQGSEA. The CDR3 length is 10 residues. CDR3 nucleotide sequence: TGCAGCGTGCTGACAGCCGAGCAGTACTTC. As protein: CSVLTAEQYF.

The V call is TRBV30, the J call TRBJ2-5; D call uncertain. Germline CDR1 GTSNPN, CDR2 SVGIG (reference sequence). The germline V and J ends were trimmed by 1 base and 5 bases, with 8 bases remaining between them. CDR3 size: 12 residues. CDR3 protein: CAWSGVEETQYF. The CDR3 coding sequence is TGTGCCTGGAGTGGGGTTGAGGAGACCCAGTACTTC.

This sequence joins TRBV7-2 and TRBJ2-2, with TRBD1 matching 11 bases. CDR3 length: 15 amino acids. J lost 6 bases, V lost 8 bases, and 8 bases had no gene match. The germline V gene encodes CDR1 SGHTA and CDR2 FQGNSA. The CDR3 nucleotides read TGTGCCAGCGGACGGACAGGGGGCGACGCCGGGGAGCTGTTTTTT. This codes for CASGRTGGDAGELFF. Variable domain in full (rest from reference TRBV7-2 and TRBJ2-2): GAGVSQSPSNKVTEKGKDVELRCDPISGHTALYWYRQSLGQGLEFLIYFQGNSAPDKSGLPSDRFSAERTGGSVSTLTIQRTQQEDSAVYLCASGRTGGDAGELFFGEGSRLTVL.